These 30 T cell receptor beta chains originate from one sample sequenced in a study of beta chain features in type 1 diabetes. Every isolated RNA sample was fully reverse transcribed, so sequencing captured expressed TCRB transcripts. The protocol was immunoSEQ multiplex PCR, while the TCRdb copy is restricted to in-frame clones and leaves out a portion. In the table there are around 260,000 clones, around 20% of which are singletons. Study results and limitations: Significant though moderate, a shortening of TCRB CDR3s appeared in all four CD4+ subsets of Type 1 diabetes patients.

No antigen has been assigned to these receptors. Sequencing used naive CD4+ T cells from blood. These receptors were collected from a woman aged 40 to 50 with type 1 diabetes.

V is TRBV2 and J is TRBJ2-1; 8 bases map to TRBD1. The V gene end was trimmed by 5 bases and the J gene end by 1 base; junction bases not matched to a gene: 4. The CDR3 is 15 residues long. Germline V gives CDR1 SNHLY, CDR2 FYNNEI. The CDR3, as DNA: TGTGCCAGCAGTCGGACAGGGCGTTCCTACAATGAGCAGTTCTTC. It codes for CASSRTGRSYNEQFF.

The V gene is TRBV5-6, the J gene TRBJ1-2, with D perhaps TRBD1 (6 bases). Germline V gives CDR1 SGHDT, CDR2 YYEEEE. The length of the CDR3 is 13 residues. Trimming removed 3 bases at V and 4 bases at J, with 10 bases between. As DNA, the CDR3 is TGTGCCAGCAGCTCCCGGGACACCTATGGCTACACCTTC. Protein product: CASSSRDTYGYTF.

The chain has TRBV5-4 and TRBJ1-2; TRBD1 matches at 10 bases. The CDR3 has 16 residues. V gave up 3 bases and J gave up 3 bases; unmatched junction bases: 8. From germline, CDR1 is SGHNT and CDR2 YYREEE (reference sequence). The CDR3 nucleotides read TGTGCCAGCAGCTCCGGGACAGGGGCTGGGGACTATGGCTACACCTTC. Its translation: CASSSGTGAGDYGYTF.

The V and J genes are TRBV6-5 and TRBJ1-1; TRBD1 might be the D (5 bases). There are 12 residues in the CDR3. V gave up 5 bases and J gave up 10 bases, with 14 bases separating them. Per germline, CDR1 MNHEY and CDR2 SVGAGI. The CDR3 loop reads CASSTGGGSAFF. As DNA, the CDR3 is TGTGCCAGCAGTACGGGCGGGGGTTCAGCTTTCTTT.

This clone was seen a handful of times. The chain has TRBV4-3 and TRBJ2-7, with D perhaps TRBD1 (5 bases). Germline CDR1 LGHNA, CDR2 YSLEER. The CDR3 length is 15 residues. V lost 1 base to trimming and J lost 0 bases, with 10 bases between them. CDR3: CASSQGHRYSYEQYF. The CDR3 region has the DNA TGCGCCAGCAGCCAAGGGCACAGGTACTCCTACGAGCAGTACTTC.

This clone was recorded a few times. The J gene is TRBJ2-2, the V gene TRBV9, with 11 bases identical to TRBD2. The V segment lost 0 bases and the J segment 6 bases; nucleotides outside the gene matches: 1. Germline assignment: CDR1 SGDLS and CDR2 YYNGEE. The CDR3 length is 15 residues. The CDR3 protein is CASSVELAGAGELFF. DNA of the CDR3: TGTGCCAGCAGCGTAGAACTAGCGGGGGCCGGGGAGCTGTTTTTT.

The chain uses TRBV28 and TRBJ2-5; a possible D gene is TRBD2 (5 bases). This CDR3 comprises 14 residues. Trimming left V 2 bases short and J 5 bases short, with 12 bases between. Germline V gene sequence: CDR1 MDHEN, CDR2 SYDVKM. The CDR3 region is CASSLEGWRETQYF. The CDR3 DNA follows: TGTGCCAGCAGTTTAGAGGGTTGGCGGGAGACCCAGTACTTC.

This clone was seen a handful of times. This rearrangement joins TRBV29-1 to TRBJ2-5; 7 positions match TRBD1. The CDR3 runs 13 residues. The germline V gene encodes CDR1 SQVTM and CDR2 ANQGSEA. The ends lost 3 bases at V and 10 bases at J; junction bases unmatched: 11. CDR3 sequence (DNA): TGCAGCGTTGAGTCACAGGGGCAAGGGGACCAGTACTTC. This gives the protein CSVESQGQGDQYF.

This clone has a handful of counts. The chain is built from TRBV29-1 and TRBJ2-1, with D possibly being TRBD2 (6 bases). The CDR3 runs to 14 residues. Germline loops: CDR1 SQVTM, CDR2 ANQGSEA. Trimming stripped 7 bases from V and 6 bases from J, with 19 bases between. CDR3 DNA: TGCAGCGCTATGGAGGGATTTTTAGGCAATGAGCAGTTCTTC. It yields the protein CSAMEGFLGNEQFF.

This clone was counted only a few times. The CDR3 DNA is TGCAGCGCAAGTAGGACAGTTCCGAACACTGAAGCTTTCTTT. Translated: CSASRTVPNTEAFF. The chain joins TRBV29-1 to TRBJ1-1; D is possibly TRBD1 (6 bases). CDR1 and CDR2 from the germline V gene are SQVTM and ANQGSEA. This CDR3 contains 14 residues. V was clipped by 7 bases and J by 1 base, with 16 bases between them.

The gene calls are TRBV5-1 and TRBJ2-7; 8 nucleotides align to TRBD2. This CDR3 contains 14 residues. The germline V gene has CDR1 SGHRS and CDR2 YFSETQ. V was clipped by 5 bases and J by 3 bases; unmatched bases: 7. CDR3 amino acids: CASSRERELYEQYF. The CDR3 coding sequence is TGCGCCAGCAGTCGGGAGCGGGAGCTCTACGAGCAGTACTTC. Complete variable domain (other parts from reference TRBV5-1 and TRBJ2-7): KAGVTQTPRYLIKTRGQQVTLSCSPISGHRSVSWYQQTPGQGLQFLFEYFSETQRNKGNFPGRFSGRQFSNSRSEMNVSTLELGDSALYLCASSRERELYEQYFGPGTRLTVT.

The chain carries TRBV7-2 and TRBJ2-3; maybe TRBD2 (5 bases). Germline V gives CDR1 SGHTA, CDR2 FQGNSA. V was cut by 8 bases and J by 2 bases, with 14 bases left in between. The CDR3 is 14 residues long. In DNA, the CDR3 is TGTGCCAGCCTTCTCCGGGGTCTCACAGATACGCAGTATTTT. It specifies CASLLRGLTDTQYF.

The chain uses TRBV29-1 and TRBJ2-1; D call uncertain. Trimming pared 4 bases from V and 6 bases from J, leaving 10 bases between. The CDR3 runs 12 residues. The germline CDR1 and CDR2 sequences are SQVTM and ANQGSEA. CDR3 coding DNA: TGCAGCGTTGCTAGGCCGAGCAATGAGCAGTTCTTC. Protein sequence: CSVARPSNEQFF.

The CDR3 nucleotides are TGTGCCAGCTCACCCGACCCGGGACAGGGAAACCAGCCCCAGCATTTT. Its protein product is CASSPDPGQGNQPQHF. The genes are TRBV18 and TRBJ1-5; 9 nucleotides match TRBD1. V trimming: 3 bases; J trimming: 7 bases; junction bases outside the gene matches: 10. The germline V gene has CDR1 KGHSH and CDR2 LQKENI. The CDR3 consists of 16 residues.

The chain couples TRBV4-3 to TRBJ1-1; D is perhaps TRBD1 (6 bases). This CDR3 is built from 15 residues. Trimming stripped 1 base from V and 1 base from J, with 10 bases between. Germline V gene data show CDR1 as LGHNA and CDR2 as YSLEER. The CDR3 loop reads CASSQVGQPNTEAFF. DNA for the CDR3: TGCGCCAGCAGCCAAGTAGGACAGCCGAACACTGAAGCTTTCTTT.

V and J are TRBV18 and TRBJ2-3; TRBD1 aligns across 7 bases. The CDR3 contains 14 residues. After removal of 1 base from V and 5 bases from J, the junction contained 3 bases not matched to a gene. The germline gives CDR1 KGHSH, CDR2 LQKENI. The CDR3 is CASSPRGQKDTQYF. DNA for the CDR3: TGTGCCAGCTCACCACGGGGACAGAAAGATACGCAGTATTTT.

The chain joins TRBV4-2 to TRBJ1-2; 7 bases align to TRBD1. V lost 0 bases and J lost 5; bases outside the gene matches: 6. Germline CDR1 LGHNA, CDR2 YNFKEQ. There are 15 residues in the CDR3. The CDR3 DNA reads as TGTGCCAGCAGCCAAGAATCAGGGACAGAGTATGGCTACACCTTC. It codes for CASSQESGTEYGYTF.

This clone was counted a few times. This chain joins TRBV14 and TRBJ2-1; D unclear. The V end was cut by 1 base, the J end by 10 bases, with 8 bases between. The CDR3 consists of 12 residues. CDR1 and CDR2 (germline): SGHDN, FVKESK. The CDR3 is CASSQGSREQFF. The CDR3 region has the DNA TGTGCCAGCAGCCAAGGGTCCCGGGAGCAGTTCTTC.

As for this clone: This specimen includes other DNA sequences encoding the same CDR3. The V call is TRBV10-3, the J call TRBJ1-1; tentative D call: TRBD1 (5 bases). CDR3 length: 13 residues. From germline, CDR1 is ENHRY and CDR2 SYGVKD. V was cut by 2 bases and J by 1 base, with 5 bases left in between. The chain's CDR3 is CAISETGNTEAFF. The CDR3 region has the DNA TGTGCCATCAGTGAGACAGGGAACACTGAAGCTTTCTTT.

The chain uses TRBV28 and TRBJ2-7; 8 bases agree with TRBD2. The germline V gene encodes CDR1 MDHEN and CDR2 SYDVKM. CDR3 length: 16 amino acids. The ends lost 6 bases at V and 5 bases at J; junction bases unmatched: 15. CDR3 residues: CASSSTLAGNRDEQYF. DNA for the CDR3: TGTGCCAGCAGCTCCACCTTAGCGGGAAATCGGGACGAGCAGTACTTC.

This clone was picked up a small number of times. The chain links TRBV18 to TRBJ2-1; 12 bases agree with TRBD2. Germline-derived CDR1 and CDR2 are KGHSH and LQKENI. There are 16 residues in the CDR3. J lost 4 bases, V lost 3 bases, and 4 bases had no gene match. CDR3 bases: TGTGCCAGCTCACCCGAGACTAGCGGGGGTTACAATGAGCAGTTCTTC. The encoded protein is CASSPETSGGYNEQFF.

The genes are TRBV27 and TRBJ2-1; TRBD1 matches at 7 bases. Germline V lookup: CDR1 MNHEY, CDR2 SMNVEV (reference sequence). The CDR3 runs to 13 residues. After removal of 10 bases from V and 5 bases from J, the junction contained 8 bases not matched to a gene. The CDR3 region is CATQGRIHNEQFF. As DNA, the CDR3 is TGTGCCACACAGGGGCGCATCCACAATGAGCAGTTCTTC.

This clone was observed a few times. The chain has TRBV28 and TRBJ2-7, with D possibly being TRBD2 (7 bases). Between the trimmed V and J ends, which lost 3 bases and 4 bases, there was a span of 16 bases. The CDR3 spans 15 residues. Germline CDR1 is MDHEN and CDR2 is SYDVKM. DNA of the CDR3: TGTGCCAGCAGTTTGGCGGGAGAGGGGGAGTACGAGCAGTACTTC. Its translation: CASSLAGEGEYEQYF.

The V and J genes are TRBV6-5 and TRBJ2-7; 15 nucleotides line up with TRBD2. CDR3 length: 14 amino acids. V was clipped by 4 bases and J by 6 bases; unmatched bases: 1. Germline values: CDR1 MNHEY, CDR2 SVGAGI. The CDR3 region has the DNA TGTGCCAGCAGTTCGGGACTAGCGGGAGGCGAGCAGTACTTC. Protein product: CASSSGLAGGEQYF.

The chain uses TRBV9 and TRBJ1-4; D ambiguous. The V and J ends lost 3 bases and 0 bases respectively, with 12 bases between them. Germline lookup yields CDR1 SGDLS and CDR2 YYNGEE. This CDR3 has 16 residues. CDR3 coding DNA: TGTGCCAGCAGCGCCCGAGGCGATACAACTAATGAAAAACTGTTTTTT. Amino acid sequence: CASSARGDTTNEKLFF.

This clone has more than one count but fewer than ten. The rearrangement uses TRBV4-3 and TRBJ2-1, with 8 bases aligning to TRBD1. After removal of 0 bases from V and 2 bases from J, the junction contained 6 bases not matched to a gene. CDR1 and CDR2 from the germline V gene are LGHNA and YSLEER. This CDR3 has 17 residues. CDR3 sequence: CASSQDIQDRAYNEQFF. The CDR3 region has the DNA TGCGCCAGCAGCCAAGATATACAGGACAGGGCCTACAATGAGCAGTTCTTC.

This clone was recorded a few times. The rearrangement joins TRBV4-3 to TRBJ2-2; no reliable D call. This CDR3 is built from 15 residues. V lost 0 bases, J lost 4 bases, and 9 bases lay in between. Germline values: CDR1 LGHNA, CDR2 YSLEER. Here the CDR3 DNA reads TGCGCCAGCAGCCAAGAAATCCAATTCACCGGGGAGCTGTTTTTT. It yields the protein CASSQEIQFTGELFF.

The chain links TRBV30 to TRBJ1-5; tentative D call: TRBD1 (5 bases). The CDR3 sequence is 15 residues long. CDR1 is GTSNPN and CDR2 is SVGIG in the germline V gene (reference sequence). V gave up 1 base and J gave up 5 bases, with 15 bases separating them. The CDR3 DNA is TGTGCCTGGAGTGAGGGACTCCCGGACCATCAGCCCCAGCATTTT. This translates into CAWSEGLPDHQPQHF.

This clone was counted only a few times. This chain joins TRBV14 and TRBJ1-1; D gene ambiguous. The CDR3 contains 14 residues. Germline CDR1 is SGHDN and CDR2 is FVKESK. V was pared by 1 base and J by 0 bases, with 6 bases between. The CDR3: CASSQAYLNTEAFF. CDR3 nucleotide sequence: TGTGCCAGCAGCCAAGCCTACCTGAACACTGAAGCTTTCTTT.

About this clone itself: Different DNA sequences within this sample yield the same CDR3. The chain has TRBV18 and TRBJ1-2; 7 bases are a match to TRBD1. Germline CDR1 reads KGHSH; CDR2 reads LQKENI. The junction had 2 bases not matched to a gene; V was cut back by 1 base and J by 6 bases. The CDR3 length is 13 residues. CDR3 in amino acids: CASSPRQGDGYTF. In DNA, the CDR3 is TGTGCCAGCTCACCACGACAGGGCGATGGCTACACCTTC.